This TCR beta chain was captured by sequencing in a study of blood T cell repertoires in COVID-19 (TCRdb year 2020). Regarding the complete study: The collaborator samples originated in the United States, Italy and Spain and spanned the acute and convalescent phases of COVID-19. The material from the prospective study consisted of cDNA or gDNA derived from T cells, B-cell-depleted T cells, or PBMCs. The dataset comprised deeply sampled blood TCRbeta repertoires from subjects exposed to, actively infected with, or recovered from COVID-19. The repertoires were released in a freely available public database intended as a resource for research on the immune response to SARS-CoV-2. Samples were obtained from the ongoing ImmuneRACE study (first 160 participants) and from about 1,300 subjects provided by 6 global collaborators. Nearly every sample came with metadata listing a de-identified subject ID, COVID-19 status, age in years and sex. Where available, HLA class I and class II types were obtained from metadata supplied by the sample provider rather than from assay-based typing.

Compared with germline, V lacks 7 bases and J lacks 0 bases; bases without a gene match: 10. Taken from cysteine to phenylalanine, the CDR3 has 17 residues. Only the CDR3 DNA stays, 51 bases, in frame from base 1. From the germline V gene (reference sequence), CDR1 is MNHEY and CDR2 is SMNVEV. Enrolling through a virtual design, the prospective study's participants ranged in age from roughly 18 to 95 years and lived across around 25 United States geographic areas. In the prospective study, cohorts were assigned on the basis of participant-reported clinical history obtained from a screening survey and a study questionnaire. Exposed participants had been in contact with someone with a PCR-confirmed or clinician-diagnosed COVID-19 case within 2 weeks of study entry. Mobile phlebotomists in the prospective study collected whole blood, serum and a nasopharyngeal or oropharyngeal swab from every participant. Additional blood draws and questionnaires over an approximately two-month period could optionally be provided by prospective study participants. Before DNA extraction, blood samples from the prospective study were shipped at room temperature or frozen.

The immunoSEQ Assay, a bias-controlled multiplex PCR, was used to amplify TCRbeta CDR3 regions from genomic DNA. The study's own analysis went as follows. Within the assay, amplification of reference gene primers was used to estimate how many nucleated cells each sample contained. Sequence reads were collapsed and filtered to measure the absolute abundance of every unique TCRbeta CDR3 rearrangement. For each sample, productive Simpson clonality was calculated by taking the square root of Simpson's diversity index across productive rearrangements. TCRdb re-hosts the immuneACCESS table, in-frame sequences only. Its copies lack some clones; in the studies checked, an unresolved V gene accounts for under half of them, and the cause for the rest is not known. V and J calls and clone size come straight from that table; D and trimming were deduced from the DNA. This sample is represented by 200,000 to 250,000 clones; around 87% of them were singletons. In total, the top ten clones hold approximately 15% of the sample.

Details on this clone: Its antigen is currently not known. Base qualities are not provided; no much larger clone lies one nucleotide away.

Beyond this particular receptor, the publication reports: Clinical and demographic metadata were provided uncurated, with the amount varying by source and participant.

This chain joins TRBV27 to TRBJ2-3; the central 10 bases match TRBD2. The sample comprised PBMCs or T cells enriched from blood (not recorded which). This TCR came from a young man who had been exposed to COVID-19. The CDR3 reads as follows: CASTRSGGRQSTDTQYF. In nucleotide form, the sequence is TGTGCCAGCACCCGTAGCGGGGGGCGACAAAGCACAGATACGCAGTATTTT.